One sample yielded the 16 T cell receptor beta chains listed below, sequenced in a study of blood T cells in healthy people across ages. Combining a sample-barcoded 5' primer with a J-beta primer mix, a second PCR ran for about 7 to 11 cycles. One entry per CDR3 protein results from TCRdb running MiXCR on the 5' RACE reads. The table records hundreds of thousands of distinct CDR3 sequences, roughly 21% of them present only once. The sequencing input was blood. These receptors were taken from a man in his 70s in good health.

This clonotype was picked up a small number of times. CDR3 in DNA: TGTGCCAGCCTCTCGCCCTATGGCTACACCTTC. Encoded protein: CASLSPYGYTF. The chain carries TRBV2 and TRBJ1-2; D remains unclear. The CDR3 contains 11 residues. V lost 8 bases to trimming and J lost 4 bases, with 8 bases between them. CDR1 and CDR2 from the germline V gene are SNHLY and FYNNEI.

There are a few counts of this clonotype. J is TRBJ2-5 and V is TRBV28; 7 nucleotides agree with TRBD1. CDR1 and CDR2 (germline): MDHEN, SYDVKM. With 6 bases clipped from V and 2 bases from J, the junction kept 12 bases outside the gene matches. This CDR3 contains 16 residues. CDR3 nucleotide sequence: TGTGCCAGCAGATCCGGGACAGTGACTTCTCAAGAGACCCAGTACTTC. This gives the protein CASRSGTVTSQETQYF. Using reference TRBV28 and TRBJ2-5 for the parts outside the CDR3, the full variable domain is DVKVTQSSRYLVKRTGEKVFLECVQDMDHENMFWYRQDPGLGLRLIYFSYDVKMKEKGDIPEGYSVSREKKERFSLILESASTNQTSMYLCASRSGTVTSQETQYFGPGTRLLVL.

V usage is TRBV18 and J usage is TRBJ2-5; TRBD2 matches at 7 bases. The J call may be mistaken, given a closer DNA end match to TRBJ2-1. This CDR3 contains 15 residues. The germline gives CDR1 KGHSH, CDR2 LQKENI. In nucleotides, the CDR3 is TGTGCCAGCTCACCTATTTCGGGAGGTCAGTATGAGCAGTTCTTC. As protein: CASSPISGGQYEQFF.

The V gene is TRBV29-1, the J gene TRBJ2-1; a weak D match, TRBD2 (5 bases). Per germline, CDR1 SQVTM and CDR2 ANQGSEA. The CDR3 is 11 residues long. V gave up 4 bases and J gave up 7 bases, with 8 bases separating them. The CDR3 reads CSVVSGNEQFF. The CDR3 bases are TGCAGCGTTGTGTCGGGGAATGAGCAGTTCTTC.

The table lists this clonotype with a few counts. The rearrangement joins TRBV3-1 to TRBJ1-1; D might be TRBD1 (6 bases). The CDR3 runs to 15 residues. Germline V gene lookup returns CDR1 LGHDT and CDR2 YNNKEL (reference sequence). Trimming took 4 bases from V and 4 from J, leaving 16 bases between them. The CDR3 protein is CASSPGWDIPTEAFF. CDR3 coding DNA: TGTGCCAGCAGCCCTGGCTGGGACATTCCCACTGAAGCTTTCTTT.

This sequence joins TRBV6-1 and TRBJ2-3; 12 bases match TRBD2. Per the germline V gene, CDR1 is MNHNS and CDR2 is SASEGT. V gave up 8 bases and J gave up 6 bases; unmatched junction bases: 3. The CDR3 loop spans 13 amino acids. Here the CDR3 reads CASSSGRADTQYF. The CDR3 DNA sequence: TGTGCCAGCTCTAGCGGGAGGGCCGATACGCAGTATTTT.

This chain joins TRBV27 and TRBJ1-2; 9 bases are a match to TRBD1. This CDR3 has 19 residues. Germline lookup yields CDR1 MNHEY and CDR2 SMNVEV (reference sequence). The trim removed 6 bases at V and 3 bases at J, leaving 20 bases unmatched. CDR3: CASRLTGTGRSRRYYGYTF. In DNA, the CDR3 is TGTGCCAGCAGACTTACCGGGACAGGGAGGAGTCGGCGGTACTATGGCTACACCTTC.

This clonotype was seen more than once but under ten times. The chain recombines TRBV6-6 with TRBJ2-7, with D possibly matching TRBD1 (5 bases). Germline V CDR1 and CDR2: MNHNY, SVGAGI (reference sequence). V lost 2 bases and J lost 3, with 8 bases in between. The CDR3 spans 13 residues. The CDR3 DNA reads as TGTGCCAGCAGTTACGAGACAGTCTACGAGCAGTACTTC. This codes for CASSYETVYEQYF.

The table lists this clonotype with a few counts. This sequence joins TRBV5-1 and TRBJ2-1; D may match TRBD1 or TRBD2 (5 bases each). Germline V lookup: CDR1 SGHRS, CDR2 YFSETQ. CDR3 length equals 16 residues. V lost 2 bases and J 8 bases, leaving 20 bases between the germline ends. Written as DNA, the CDR3 is TGCGCCAGCAGCTTAACCAATCCGGGACCACGCGATGAGCAGTTCTTC. Amino acids: CASSLTNPGPRDEQFF.

CDR3 nucleotides: TGCGCCAGCAGCCAAACGACAGTCCGGGATGAAAAACTGTTTTTT. Protein: CASSQTTVRDEKLFF. The gene calls are TRBV4-3 and TRBJ1-4; D possibly corresponds to TRBD1 (5 bases). The CDR3 loop spans 15 amino acids. Per germline, CDR1 LGHNA and CDR2 YSLEER. Trimming took 2 bases from V and 6 from J, leaving 13 bases between them.

The V call is TRBV27, the J call TRBJ2-6; D may match TRBD1 or TRBD2 (6 bases each). This CDR3 comprises 17 residues. The germline CDR1 and CDR2 sequences are MNHEY and SMNVEV (reference sequence). The V gene lost 10 bases and the J gene lost 1 base, with 20 bases spanning the gap. The CDR3 spells CATGRGGLFSGANVLTF. CDR3 nucleotide sequence: TGTGCCACAGGGCGAGGGGGACTCTTTTCTGGGGCCAACGTCCTGACTTTC.

This clonotype was counted only a few times. The rearrangement uses TRBV29-1 and TRBJ2-2, with D maybe TRBD2 (5 bases). There are 14 residues in the CDR3. V was clipped by 3 bases and J by 5 bases, with 13 bases between them. Germline-derived CDR1 and CDR2 are SQVTM and ANQGSEA. The CDR3 region has the DNA TGCAGCGTTGATCCCGGAGTAGCGACCGGGGAGCTGTTTTTT. Its protein product is CSVDPGVATGELFF.

V gene TRBV14 combines with J gene TRBJ2-1; the match to TRBD2 covers 11 bases. The CDR3 totals 17 residues. V lost 1 base to trimming and J lost 5 bases; unmatched junction nucleotides: 7. Germline V lookup: CDR1 SGHDN, CDR2 FVKESK. The CDR3 DNA sequence: TGTGCCAGCAGCCAAGGAAAACTAGCGGGAGTTGACAATGAGCAGTTCTTC. It encodes CASSQGKLAGVDNEQFF.

This clonotype was seen many times. This chain uses TRBV20-1 with TRBJ2-1, with a weak D call TRBD2 (6 bases). This CDR3 is 15 amino acids long. Trimming pared 3 bases from V and 4 bases from J, leaving 16 bases between. Germline assignment: CDR1 DFQATT and CDR2 SNEGSKA (reference sequence). In nucleotides, the CDR3 is TGCAGTGCTAGTTCGGGGGACTCTCATTACAATGAGCAGTTCTTC. This encodes CSASSGDSHYNEQFF.

The rearrangement uses TRBV5-5 and TRBJ2-3, with D possibly TRBD2 on 7 matching bases. Germline values: CDR1 SGHKS, CDR2 YYEKEE (reference sequence). The CDR3 totals 15 residues. V dropped 2 bases and J dropped 5 bases, with 15 bases sitting between them. CDR3 amino acids: CASSLIREGGDTQYF. CDR3 coding DNA: TGTGCCAGCAGCTTAATCAGGGAGGGGGGAGATACGCAGTATTTT.

The chain employs TRBV3-1 and TRBJ2-6; no clear D gene. Trimming pared 0 bases from V and 2 bases from J, leaving 14 bases between. Germline assignment: CDR1 LGHDT and CDR2 YNNKEL (reference sequence). The CDR3 runs to 18 residues. This CDR3 reads CASSQESGYRPGANVLTF. The CDR3 DNA sequence: TGTGCCAGCAGCCAAGAGTCTGGGTATCGTCCTGGGGCCAACGTCCTGACTTTC.